One sample yielded the 26 T cell receptor beta chains listed below, sequenced in a study of blood T cell repertoires in COVID-19. Assay used: immunoSEQ multiplex PCR; TCRdb lists only in-frame clones, some missing. This table holds some 240,000 clones, approximately 85% found once. Sequenced: PBMCs or T cells enriched from blood (not recorded which). Receptors were obtained from a woman in her fifties or sixties who had been exposed to COVID-19.

The sample holds one count of this clone. The rearrangement uses TRBV10-3 and TRBJ1-3; D perhaps matches TRBD1 (5 bases). The germline V and J ends were trimmed by 6 bases and 7 bases, with 13 bases remaining between them. Germline CDR1 and CDR2: ENHRY and SYGVKD. The CDR3 totals 13 residues. The CDR3 coding sequence is TGTGCCATCAGAAGAGACAGCCCTAACACCATATATTTT. It yields the protein CAIRRDSPNTIYF.

V usage is TRBV19 and J usage is TRBJ2-2, with TRBD2 matching over 8 bases. Germline assignment: CDR1 LNHDA and CDR2 SQIVND (reference sequence). The length of the CDR3 is 14 residues. After removal of 7 bases from V and 4 bases from J, the junction contained 5 bases not matched to a gene. The CDR3 region has the DNA TGTGCCAGTACCATAGCGGGAACCACCGGGGAGCTGTTTTTT. Its protein product is CASTIAGTTGELFF. Filled out from reference TRBV19 and TRBJ2-2, the complete variable domain reads DGGITQSPKYLFRKEGQNVTLSCEQNLNHDAMYWYRQDPGQGLRLIYYSQIVNDFQKGDIAEGYSVSREKKESFPLTVTSAQKNPTAFYLCASTIAGTTGELFFGEGSRLTVL.

There are a few counts of this clone. The chain is built from TRBV25-1 and TRBJ1-1; D uncertain. Germline CDR1 and CDR2: MGHDK and SYGVNS. The V and J ends lost 4 bases and 4 bases respectively, with 13 bases between them. The CDR3 sequence is 14 residues long. This chain's CDR3 is CASSAHSEGTEAFF. The CDR3 bases are TGTGCCAGCAGTGCCCACAGTGAGGGCACTGAAGCTTTCTTT.

In this sample, this clone turned up once. Other DNA sequences within the sample encode an identical CDR3. The rearrangement links TRBV21-1 to TRBJ2-1; the tabulated D call, TRBD2, remains unverified against the DNA. TRBV21-1 is recorded as a pseudogene. CDR3 length: 16 amino acids. The CDR3, as DNA: TGTGCCAGCAGCAAAGGGGTGGCGGGGGGTGGCAATGAGCAGTTCTTC. Its protein product is CASSKGVAGGGNEQFF.

This clone was found once. The V gene is TRBV20-1, the J gene TRBJ1-1, with a tentative D call TRBD1 (5 bases). From germline, CDR1 is DFQATT and CDR2 SNEGSKA (reference sequence). V lost 3 bases to trimming and J lost 0 bases, with 11 bases between them. This CDR3 contains 14 residues. CDR3 protein: CSASGRGVNTEAFF. The CDR3 nucleotides read TGCAGTGCTAGTGGCCGGGGGGTGAACACTGAAGCTTTCTTT.

The V and J genes are TRBV6-6 and TRBJ2-5, with 14 bases fitting TRBD2. Trimming removed 5 bases from V and 0 bases from J; junction bases left unmatched: 8. The germline V gene has CDR1 MNHNY and CDR2 SVGAGI (reference sequence). The CDR3 extends over 18 amino acids. DNA of the CDR3: TGTGCCAGCAGTCCGACTAGCGGGGGGGATCCGTACCAAGAGACCCAGTACTTC. Protein sequence: CASSPTSGGDPYQETQYF.

The J gene is TRBJ2-5, the V gene TRBV9; 7 positions agree with TRBD1. Germline V gives CDR1 SGDLS, CDR2 YYNGEE. The CDR3 covers 15 residues. The V and J ends lost 5 bases and 4 bases, in that order; junction bases with no gene match: 11. CDR3: CASSGDDRVLETQYF. In DNA, the CDR3 is TGTGCCAGCAGTGGGGATGACAGGGTATTAGAGACCCAGTACTTC.

The CDR3 nucleotides read TGTGCCAGCAGTGAAACAGCGGCTTATAATTCACCCCTCCACTTT. Residues: CASSETAAYNSPLHF. This chain uses TRBV2 with TRBJ1-6; D unclear. Deletions cut 2 bases from V and 4 bases from J, with 9 bases between. The length of the CDR3 is 15 residues. The germline V gene has CDR1 SNHLY and CDR2 FYNNEI.

The rearrangement links TRBV11-2 to TRBJ2-1; a possible D gene is TRBD2 (5 bases). This CDR3 contains 16 residues. Between the trimmed V and J ends, which lost 4 bases and 2 bases, there was a span of 15 bases. CDR1 and CDR2 (germline): SGHAT, FQNNGV. The CDR3 protein is CASSSPTGRTYNEQFF. The CDR3 DNA is TGTGCCAGCAGCTCGCCGACGGGGAGAACCTACAATGAGCAGTTCTTC.

This clone came up a few times. The chain carries TRBV9 and TRBJ1-1; 7 bases match TRBD1. CDR3 size: 14 residues. The ends lost 4 bases at V and 3 bases at J; junction bases unmatched: 6. CDR1 is SGDLS and CDR2 is YYNGEE in the germline V gene. The CDR3 DNA is TGTGCCAGCAGCCAAACGGGACAGTACACTGAAGCTTTCTTT. Encoded protein: CASSQTGQYTEAFF.

The rearrangement uses TRBV13 and TRBJ1-1, with TRBD1 matching 7 bases. Germline CDR1 PRHDT, CDR2 FYEKMQ (reference sequence). The CDR3 extends over 13 amino acids. V shed 5 bases and J 5 bases; nucleotides not matched to a gene: 5. The CDR3 region has the DNA TGTGCCAGCAGCCGGGACAGTCGGACTGAAGCTTTCTTT. Its protein product is CASSRDSRTEAFF.

V usage is TRBV28 and J usage is TRBJ1-5, with 8 bases fitting TRBD1. The CDR3 has 16 residues. Trimming removed 4 bases from V and 5 bases from J; junction bases left unmatched: 10. Germline V gene data show CDR1 as MDHEN and CDR2 as SYDVKM. The CDR3 DNA sequence: TGTGCCAGCAGTTCCCGGACAGGGAACATCGATCAGCCCCAGCATTTT. Its translation: CASSSRTGNIDQPQHF.

The rearrangement joins TRBV7-6 to TRBJ1-1, with D hard to call. The CDR3 is made up of 14 amino acids. Germline CDR1 SGHVS, CDR2 FNYEAQ. Trimming took off 3 bases at V and 6 bases at J, with 14 bases between the two ends. This chain's CDR3 is CASSLTPRVAEAFF. DNA of the CDR3: TGTGCCAGCAGCTTGACTCCCCGTGTCGCTGAAGCTTTCTTT.

This clone was counted between two and nine times. The chain couples TRBV10-2 to TRBJ1-4, with 7 bases aligning to TRBD1. The CDR3 runs to 12 residues. CDR1 WSHSY and CDR2 SAAADI come from the germline V gene. Trimming took 6 bases from V and 16 from J; bases not matched to a gene: 11. CDR3 DNA sequence: TGCGCCAGCAGGGAGGGGGACAGCCTTTGGTTTTTT. Its translation: CASREGDSLWFF.

The V call is TRBV9, the J call TRBJ1-1; 10 nucleotides agree with TRBD1. After removal of 4 bases from V and 2 bases from J, the junction contained 5 bases not matched to a gene. The CDR3 has 15 amino acids. Germline lookup yields CDR1 SGDLS and CDR2 YYNGEE. Here the CDR3 reads CASSPSTGGNTEAFF. The CDR3 nucleotides read TGTGCCAGCAGCCCCTCGACAGGGGGCAACACTGAAGCTTTCTTT. The full variable domain, in which reference TRBV9 and TRBJ1-1 provide the parts outside the CDR3, is DSGVTQTPKHLITATGQRVTLRCSPRSGDLSVYWYQQSLDQGLQFLIQYYNGEERAKGNILERFSAQQFPDLHSELNLSSLELGDSALYFCASSPSTGGNTEAFFGQGTRLTVV.

The V and J genes are TRBV7-8 and TRBJ1-1, with 7 nucleotides matching TRBD1. The germline V gene encodes CDR1 SGHVS and CDR2 FQNEAQ. The CDR3 spans 15 residues. V was pared by 4 bases and J by 6 bases, with 11 bases of the junction left unmatched. The CDR3 is CASSSSGGGLAEAFF. CDR3 nucleotides: TGTGCCAGCAGCTCCTCGGGAGGGGGCTTGGCTGAAGCTTTCTTT.

The chain couples TRBV2 to TRBJ2-1; maybe TRBD2 (5 bases). Germline V gives CDR1 SNHLY, CDR2 FYNNEI. V was trimmed by 2 bases and J by 7 bases, leaving 30 bases between them. There are 20 residues in the CDR3. Written as DNA, the CDR3 is TGTGCCAGCAGTGAACGGGGTCGCCGGGCGGGCCGGGGAAATCGGAATGAGCAGTTCTTC. Translating it yields CASSERGRRAGRGNRNEQFF.

This chain joins TRBV11-3 and TRBJ2-1, with D possibly TRBD2 on 6 matching bases. CDR3 size: 13 residues. Looked up from germline, CDR1 is SGHNT and CDR2 is YENEEA. V lost 5 bases, J lost 7 bases, and 12 bases lay in between. In DNA, the CDR3 is TGTGCCAGCAGCCCCCCCGGGGGAAATGAGCAGTTCTTC. Translation: CASSPPGGNEQFF.

This chain connects TRBV10-3 to TRBJ1-4; D is possibly TRBD1 (6 bases). Germline-derived CDR1 and CDR2 are ENHRY and SYGVKD. The V and J ends lost 6 bases and 5 bases respectively, with 13 bases between them. The CDR3 contains 14 residues. DNA of the CDR3: TGTGCCATCAGACAGGGCAGCTTAAATGAAAAACTGTTTTTT. It specifies CAIRQGSLNEKLFF.

V usage is TRBV3-1 (or the pseudogene TRBV3-2) and J usage is TRBJ2-5; 8 nucleotides line up with TRBD2. The ends lost 4 bases at V and 9 bases at J; junction bases unmatched: 13. The CDR3 is made up of 15 amino acids. Per germline, CDR1 LGHDT and CDR2 YNNKEL (reference sequence). CDR3 protein: CASSPRTGGVLAQYF. CDR3 nucleotide sequence: TGTGCCAGCAGCCCTCGGACGGGGGGGGTTTTGGCCCAGTACTTC.

The V and J genes are TRBV18 and TRBJ1-1, with D hard to call. The CDR3 covers 15 residues. Deletions cut 4 bases from V and 1 base from J, with 13 bases between. Germline loops: CDR1 KGHSH, CDR2 LQKENI. The CDR3 here is CASSLGGKGNTEAFF. CDR3 nucleotides: TGTGCCAGCTCACTCGGCGGGAAGGGGAACACTGAAGCTTTCTTT. Together with reference TRBV18 and TRBJ1-1, the CDR3 gives the full variable domain: NAGVMQNPRHLVRRRGQEARLRCSPMKGHSHVYWYRQLPEEGLKFMVYLQKENIIDESGMPKERFSAEFPKEGPSILRIQQVVRGDSAAYFCASSLGGKGNTEAFFGQGTRLTVV.

The chain uses TRBV9 and TRBJ2-5, with 8 nucleotides matching TRBD2. V trimming: 3 bases; J trimming: 2 bases; junction bases outside the gene matches: 3. Looked up from germline, CDR1 is SGDLS and CDR2 is YYNGEE. This CDR3 has 14 amino acids. The CDR3 sequence: CASSASGGQETQYF. CDR3 DNA: TGTGCCAGCAGCGCAAGCGGGGGACAAGAGACCCAGTACTTC. The whole variable domain, remainder taken from reference TRBV9 and TRBJ2-5, is DSGVTQTPKHLITATGQRVTLRCSPRSGDLSVYWYQQSLDQGLQFLIQYYNGEERAKGNILERFSAQQFPDLHSELNLSSLELGDSALYFCASSASGGQETQYFGPGTRLLVL.

The chain recombines TRBV19 with TRBJ1-2; 8 bases are a match to TRBD1. V lost 4 bases, J lost 4 bases, and 8 bases stayed unmatched. CDR1 LNHDA and CDR2 SQIVND come from the germline V gene (reference sequence). The CDR3 length is 15 residues. DNA for the CDR3: TGTGCCAGTAGTACCGACAGGGGAGGAGGCTATGGCTACACCTTC. Its protein product is CASSTDRGGGYGYTF.

The V gene is TRBV19, the J gene TRBJ1-3; D not resolved. The CDR3 consists of 13 residues. Trimming shortened V by 7 bases and J by 2 bases, and 9 bases separated the two germline ends. Germline V gene data show CDR1 as LNHDA and CDR2 as SQIVND (reference sequence). This chain's CDR3 is CASNVSPGNTIYF. Written as DNA, the CDR3 is TGTGCCAGTAATGTGAGTCCTGGAAACACCATATATTTT.

The chain has TRBV11-2 and TRBJ2-5, with a tentative D call TRBD2 (5 bases). Germline-derived CDR1 and CDR2 are SGHAT and FQNNGV. The V end was cut by 4 bases, the J end by 4 bases, with 7 bases between. The CDR3 sequence is 12 residues long. The CDR3 spells CASSSEGETQYF. CDR3 coding DNA: TGTGCCAGCAGCTCCGAGGGAGAGACCCAGTACTTC.

The gene calls are TRBV6-1 and TRBJ1-3; the match to TRBD1 covers 11 bases. This CDR3 is built from 17 residues. J lost 0 bases, V lost 4 bases, and 5 bases had no gene match. CDR1 is MNHNS and CDR2 is SASEGT in the germline V gene. DNA for the CDR3: TGTGCCAGCAGTGTGGCCGGGACAGGGGGCTCTGGAAACACCATATATTTT. Its translation: CASSVAGTGGSGNTIYF.